The entry that follows covers one T cell receptor (beta chain) sequence. Its specificity is unknown. The entry originates in a study of pediatric ulcerative colitis. General observations from the study: Ulcerative colitis patients shared more blood-rectal clones than controls. Acute severe colitis showed lower rectal diversity from clonal expansions.

The assay was run at survey level. TCRdb's copy holds only in-frame clones and misses some; the assay was immunoSEQ multiplex PCR. The data contain 64,000 or so clones, 75% to 85% of them singletons. CDR3 length equals 16 residues. From germline, CDR1 is SNHLY and CDR2 FYNNEI. V gave up 9 bases and J gave up 0 bases, with 18 bases separating them. Sequenced: blood. The rearrangement joins TRBV2 to TRBJ2-1; tentatively, D is TRBD2 (6 bases). This receptor was identified in a boy aged 5-17 years with moderate ulcerative colitis. The CDR3 sequence: CASKKDGSVSYNEQFF. The CDR3 coding sequence is TGTGCCAGTAAGAAGGACGGGAGTGTCTCCTACAATGAGCAGTTCTTC.